The rows below give T cell receptor beta chains drawn from one sample of a study of cytomegalovirus exposure and HLA in healthy donors. The repertoire was sequenced with immunoSEQ multiplex PCR; TCRdb's copy has only in-frame clones and lacks some. The sample has about 100,000 clones; 50% to 70% are singletons. Input material: PBMCs. The receptors originated from a man aged 25 to 40 in good health and CMV-seropositive. The CDR3 runs from the conserved cysteine through the conserved F or W. Fields, in order: D gene, J gene, CDR3 length, clone size, V gene, CDR3 DNA, CDR3 protein. A D gene is named only where the DNA matches it firmly. Not all rows give a size; the values are once, few, many and, for expanded clones, a class.

TRBD1 TRBJ1-6 16 few TRBV27 TGTGCCAGCAGTTTATCCCCGGGACAGGGAGTGGTCACCCTCCACTTT CASSLSPGQGVVTLHF
TRBD1 TRBJ2-7 16 . TRBV5-1 TGCGCCAGCAGCGGGGGGCTTGGGACAGGGGCCTACGAGCAGTACTTC CASSGGLGTGAYEQYF
TRBD1 TRBJ1-1 14 few TRBV4-2 TGTGCCAGCAGCTCCCGGGACAGGGGAACTGAAGCTTTCTTT CASSSRDRGTEAFF
. TRBJ2-7 12 . TRBV29-1 TGCAGCGCCAAAGGGAACGGGAAAGAGCAGTACTTC CSAKGNGKEQYF
TRBD1 TRBJ2-1 15 . TRBV7-9 TGTGCCAGCAGCCTGGGACAGGTCTCCTACAATGAGCAGTTCTTC CASSLGQVSYNEQFF
. TRBJ2-6 19 . TRBV2 TGTGCCAGCAGGGAACGCCTGGCCGCATTAATCTCTGGGGCCAACGTCCTGACTTTC CASRERLAALISGANVLTF
. TRBJ1-6 14 . TRBV27 TGTGCCAGCAGTACCCTCGGGGGGGATTCACCCCTCCACTTT CASSTLGGDSPLHF
. TRBJ2-7 12 few TRBV29-1 TGCAGCGTTGCACAGGGTATAGACGAGCAGTACTTC CSVAQGIDEQYF
. TRBJ1-1 15 once TRBV10-3 TGTGCCATCAGTGCGACAGGTGGTAGCCACACTGAAGCTTTCTTT CAISATGGSHTEAFF
TRBD1 TRBJ2-5 15 . TRBV6-5 TGTGCCAGCAGTTATTCGGGACAGGGTCTGGAGACCCAGTACTTC CASSYSGQGLETQYF
TRBD1 TRBJ2-7 14 . TRBV11-3 TGTGCCAGCAGCCTCGGACAGGGAGGCTACGAGCAGTACTTC CASSLGQGGYEQYF
. TRBJ1-2 12 . TRBV19 TGTGCCAGTAGTATAGCCGGGTGGGGCTACACCTTC CASSIAGWGYTF